A selection of T cell receptor beta chains follows, all from one sample in a study of T-cell reconstitution after alpha-beta-depleted transplantation in children. MiXCR, run by TCRdb on the PCR reads, gives a single entry per CDR3 protein. The sample has roughly 610,000 distinct CDR3 sequences, 10% to 13% seen once. The sequenced sample was PBMCs from the stem cell graft donor, obtained from the stem cell graft. The source of these receptors is a human donor who donated a stem cell graft to a child with acute myeloid leukemia. The CDR3 runs from the conserved cysteine through the conserved F or W. D genes are given only for firm matches. Expanded clones get a size class; other rows say once, few or many, or leave the size out.

many,TRBV28,TRBD1,TRBJ2-5,TGTGCCAGCAGACGACAGGGTACAGAGACCCAGTACTTC,CASRRQGTETQYF
.,TRBV4-3,TRBD2,TRBJ2-1,TGCGCCAGCAGCCAAGATTTGCTAGCGGGAGCGGGCAATGAGCAGTTCTTC,CASSQDLLAGAGNEQFF
many,TRBV29-1,TRBD1,TRBJ2-3,TGCAGCGTGTCCGGGACAGGGGGCCAGAGGCCAGATACGCAGTATTTT,CSVSGTGGQRPDTQYF
.,TRBV20-1,.,TRBJ2-2,TGCAGTGCTAGAGCTAGCATTAACACCGGGGAGCTGTTTTTT,CSARASINTGELFF
.,TRBV7-9,.,TRBJ2-4,TGTGCCAGCAGCACCCCGACGGCGCAACTAGCCAAAAACATTCAGTACTTC,CASSTPTAQLAKNIQYF
.,TRBV3-1,TRBD1,TRBJ1-5,TGTGCCAGCAGCGACCGACAGGGTGGGAATCAGCCCCAGCATTTT,CASSDRQGGNQPQHF
.,TRBV2,TRBD1,TRBJ1-4,TGTGCCAGCAGGAGGACAGGACTTAATGAAAAACTGTTTTTT,CASRRTGLNEKLFF
.,TRBV11-2,TRBD2,TRBJ2-1,TGTGCCAGCAGCCCTCCGGGCGGGGTAGCGGGATGGGGGGATGAGCAGTTCTTC,CASSPPGGVAGWGDEQFF
few,TRBV27,TRBD1,TRBJ2-7,TGTGCCAGCAGTTTAGTCCTCGGGACAGGAACCTACGAGCAGTACTTC,CASSLVLGTGTYEQYF
many,TRBV27,.,TRBJ2-2,TGTGCCAGCAGTCGGTGGACCAGTAACACCGGGGAGCTGTTTTTT,CASSRWTSNTGELFF
many,TRBV7-3,TRBD2,TRBJ2-1,TGTGCCAGCAGCTTAAAAACTAGCGGGAGGGATGAGCAGTTCTTC,CASSLKTSGRDEQFF
many,TRBV2,.,TRBJ2-5,TGTGCCAGCTCGGCGTCTACTCACCAAGAGACCCAGTACTTC,CASSASTHQETQYF
few,TRBV9,.,TRBJ2-1,TGTGCCAGCAGCGGAAGCGGCAACTCCTACAATGAGCAGTTCTTC,CASSGSGNSYNEQFF
few,TRBV12-3/TRBV12-4,.,TRBJ2-5,TGTGCCAGCAGTGCCCAGGTTCCTTCCTTC,CASSAQVPSF
.,TRBV10-3,TRBD2,TRBJ2-5,TGTGCCATCAGTCAAGGGACTAGCGTTCAAGAGACCCAGTACTTC,CAISQGTSVQETQYF
.,TRBV21-1,.,TRBJ2-7,TGTGCCAGCCTAGTAGCGGGAGGGCCATCCGAGCAGTACTTC,CASLVAGGPSEQYF
many,TRBV11-1,TRBD2,TRBJ2-3,TGTGCCAGCAGCTTAAGGGGCCGGTCGACCGGGACTAGCGGATATACGCAGTATTTT,CASSLRGRSTGTSGYTQYF
.,TRBV5-1,TRBD2,TRBJ2-1,TGCGCCAGCAGCGAACCGGGACTAGCGGGGGACCACAATGAGCAGTTCTTC,CASSEPGLAGDHNEQFF
.,TRBV7-2,.,TRBJ2-6,TGTGCCAGCAGCTTACTTGAAGCTGGGGCCAACGTCCTGACTTTC,CASSLLEAGANVLTF
few,TRBV4-2,.,TRBJ2-3,TGTGCCAGCAGCCAAGATCTAGCGAGCCGCGGGACAACAGATACGCAGTATTTT,CASSQDLASRGTTDTQYF
few,TRBV20-1,.,TRBJ2-1,TGCAGTGCTAGAGTGTCGGGTGGCGCCTACAATGAGCAGTTCTTC,CSARVSGGAYNEQFF
.,TRBV15,.,TRBJ2-3,TGTGCCACCAGCAGAGATAGGGAGGAATGGACAGATACGCAGTATTTT,CATSRDREEWTDTQYF
few,TRBV7-3,.,TRBJ2-2,TGTGCCAGCAGCTTAAGTCCCCAGAACACCGGGGAGCTGTTTTTT,CASSLSPQNTGELFF
few,TRBV27,.,TRBJ2-1,TGTGCCAGCAGTTCCCATAGGGGAGACAATGAGCAGTTCTTC,CASSSHRGDNEQFF
few,TRBV27,.,TRBJ2-3,TGTGCCAGCAGTTCCACGGTGCCCCCCATGGCAGATACGCAGTATTTT,CASSSTVPPMADTQYF
.,TRBV5-1,.,TRBJ2-3,TGCGCCAGCAGCTTAACTACGGCAGGGGATAAGGATACGCAGTATTTT,CASSLTTAGDKDTQYF
many,TRBV20-1,TRBD1,TRBJ2-3,TGCAGTGCTACGACAGGGAAGTCGACAGATACGCAGTATTTT,CSATTGKSTDTQYF
many,TRBV5-1,TRBD2,TRBJ2-3,TGCGCCAGCAGCGCGCTCGGGAGGCCCGGCACAGATACGCAGTATTTT,CASSALGRPGTDTQYF